This T cell receptor (beta chain) was identified during a study of cytomegalovirus exposure and HLA in healthy donors. Study-level information: There were more than 350 genotyped donors. Of these, about 81% fell in the genetic ancestry cluster associated with self-reported Caucasian donors.

Of note for this clone: Its matching antigen is unknown.

The PCR made use of 60 Vbeta and 13 Jbeta primers. Here immunoSEQ multiplex PCR was the method, and the copy in TCRdb shows in-frame clones only, minus some. The sample records about 130,000 clones, around 80% being singletons. Looked up from germline, CDR1 is SEHNR and CDR2 is FQNEAQ (reference sequence). The V gene end was trimmed by 3 bases and the J gene end by 0 bases; junction bases not matched to a gene: 3. The CDR3 runs to 16 residues. The study's findings and limits: Analysis performed later showed TCR beta chains linked to HLA being more clonally expanded than equally common others. Researchers reportedly found TCR beta sequences accurately predicted most subjects' HLA-A and HLA-B alleles.

The clonotype was recovered from a man in his thirties or forties in good health and CMV-seropositive. This chain joins TRBV7-9 and TRBJ1-1, with 11 bases aligning to TRBD1. Sequenced material: PBMCs. CDR3: CASSLGQGVMNTEAFF. CDR3 nucleotide sequence: TGTGCCAGCAGCTTGGGACAGGGGGTAATGAACACTGAAGCTTTCTTT.